The clone carrying this TCR beta chain has only a few counts. Its specificity is not known. TCRdb re-derived calls from the 5' RACE reads in MiXCR, one entry per CDR3 protein. The sample has 330,000 or so distinct CDR3 sequences; 7.5% to 9% are singletons. J lost 5 bases, V lost 4 bases, and 6 bases had no gene match. The CDR3 spans 15 residues. From germline, CDR1 is MNHEY and CDR2 SVGEGT. These data come from a study of CD8 T cells in ankylosing spondylitis. Findings and caveats of the study: Blood from ankylosing spondylitis patients appeared to carry a characteristic roughly 8-variant TCR beta motif.

J is TRBJ2-2 and V is TRBV6-2 or TRBV6-3; 8 bases align to TRBD2. This TCR derives from a male donor with ankylosing spondylitis. Sequenced material: blood, either unsorted or a sorted T cell fraction (not recorded which). The CDR3 region has the DNA TGTGCCAGCAGTTCCGGGAGGGCCCGGACCGGGGAGCTGTTTTTT. Its protein product is CASSSGRARTGELFF.